This T cell receptor beta chain was documented in a study of regulatory T cells in long-lasting Graves disease. Trimming removed 3 bases at V and 12 bases at J, with 6 bases between. This CDR3 region has 11 residues. The germline V gene has CDR1 SEHNR and CDR2 FQNEAQ (reference sequence). The time point denotes: newly diagnosed GD, antithyroid drugs for less than 3 months. Researchers made the TCR library from RNA that was extracted from PBMCs. Arm-PCR with iRepertoire HTBI primers amplified the CDR3 regions for these TCR beta libraries. TCRdb re-derived calls from the multiplex PCR reads in MiXCR, one entry per CDR3 protein. The sample records about 620,000 distinct CDR3 sequences, about 15% being singletons. At least ten counts were recorded for this clonotype. These data also formed part of another study, on T cells in Graves' hyperthyroidism and ophthalmopathy.

The source is a woman in her 30s with Graves disease. The genes are TRBV7-9 and TRBJ1-6; no firm D call. The sequenced sample was peripheral blood mononuclear cells (PBMCs), obtained at new diagnosis, from a patient treated with antithyroid drugs. CDR3 bases: TGTGCCAGCAGCTTGGTGGAACCCCTCCACTTT. Translation gives CASSLVEPLHF.